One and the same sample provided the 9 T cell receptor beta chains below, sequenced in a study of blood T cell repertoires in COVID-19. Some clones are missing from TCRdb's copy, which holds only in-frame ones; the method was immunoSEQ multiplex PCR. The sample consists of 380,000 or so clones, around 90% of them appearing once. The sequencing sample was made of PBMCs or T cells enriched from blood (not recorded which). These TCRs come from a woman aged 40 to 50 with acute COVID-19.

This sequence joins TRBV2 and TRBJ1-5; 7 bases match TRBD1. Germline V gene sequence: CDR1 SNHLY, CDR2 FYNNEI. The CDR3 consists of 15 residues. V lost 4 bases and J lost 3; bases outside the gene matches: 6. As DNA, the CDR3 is TGTGCCAGCAGTGTAACCGGACAGGCCAATCAGCCCCAGCATTTT. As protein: CASSVTGQANQPQHF.

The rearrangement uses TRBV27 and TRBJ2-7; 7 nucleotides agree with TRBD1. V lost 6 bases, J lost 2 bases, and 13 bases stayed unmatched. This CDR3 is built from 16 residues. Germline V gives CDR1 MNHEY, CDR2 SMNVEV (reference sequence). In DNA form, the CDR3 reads TGTGCCAGCAGGCCCTCCCAACAGGGGTTGGCCTACGAGCAGTACTTC. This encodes CASRPSQQGLAYEQYF.

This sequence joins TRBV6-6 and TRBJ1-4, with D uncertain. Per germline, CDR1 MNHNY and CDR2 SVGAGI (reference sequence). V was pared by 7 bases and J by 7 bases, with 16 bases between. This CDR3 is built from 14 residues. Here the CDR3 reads CASIQFGGGEKLFF. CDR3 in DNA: TGTGCCAGCATCCAGTTCGGAGGAGGTGAAAAACTGTTTTTT.

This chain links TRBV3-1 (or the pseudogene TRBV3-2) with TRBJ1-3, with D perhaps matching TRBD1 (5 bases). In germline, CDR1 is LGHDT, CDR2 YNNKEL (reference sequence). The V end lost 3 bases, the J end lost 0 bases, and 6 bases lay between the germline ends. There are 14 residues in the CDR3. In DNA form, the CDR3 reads TGTGCCAGCAGCCATCAGGGCTCTGGAAACACCATATATTTT. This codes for CASSHQGSGNTIYF.

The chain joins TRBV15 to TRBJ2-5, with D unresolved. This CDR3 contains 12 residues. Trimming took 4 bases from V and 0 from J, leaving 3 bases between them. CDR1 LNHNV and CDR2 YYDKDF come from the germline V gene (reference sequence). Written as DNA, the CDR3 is TGTGCCACCAGCATCTACCAAGAGACCCAGTACTTC. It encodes CATSIYQETQYF.

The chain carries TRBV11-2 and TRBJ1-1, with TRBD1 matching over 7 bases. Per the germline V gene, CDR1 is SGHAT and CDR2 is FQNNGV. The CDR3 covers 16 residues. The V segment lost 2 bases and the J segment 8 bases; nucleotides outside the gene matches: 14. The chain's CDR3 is CASSLWDRGPGTEAFF. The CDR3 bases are TGTGCCAGCAGCTTATGGGACAGAGGCCCGGGTACGGAAGCTTTCTTT.

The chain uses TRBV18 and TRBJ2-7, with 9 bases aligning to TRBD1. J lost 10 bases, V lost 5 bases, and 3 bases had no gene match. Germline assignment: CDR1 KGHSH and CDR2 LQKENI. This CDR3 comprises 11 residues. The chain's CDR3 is CASSLGQGQYF. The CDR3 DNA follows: TGTGCCAGCTCATTGGGACAGGGACAGTACTTC.

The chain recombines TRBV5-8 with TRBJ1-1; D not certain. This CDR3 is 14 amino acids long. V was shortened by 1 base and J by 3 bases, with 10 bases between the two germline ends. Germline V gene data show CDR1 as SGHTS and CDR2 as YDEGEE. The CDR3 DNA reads TGTGCCAGCAGCTTGCCGGGAACGGACACTGAAGCTTTCTTT. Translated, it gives CASSLPGTDTEAFF.

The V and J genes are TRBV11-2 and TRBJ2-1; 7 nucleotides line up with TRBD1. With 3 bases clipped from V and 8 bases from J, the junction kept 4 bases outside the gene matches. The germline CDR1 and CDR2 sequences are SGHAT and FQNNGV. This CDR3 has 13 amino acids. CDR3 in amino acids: CASSLDGTDEQFF. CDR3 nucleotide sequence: TGTGCCAGCAGCTTGGACGGGACAGATGAGCAGTTCTTC.